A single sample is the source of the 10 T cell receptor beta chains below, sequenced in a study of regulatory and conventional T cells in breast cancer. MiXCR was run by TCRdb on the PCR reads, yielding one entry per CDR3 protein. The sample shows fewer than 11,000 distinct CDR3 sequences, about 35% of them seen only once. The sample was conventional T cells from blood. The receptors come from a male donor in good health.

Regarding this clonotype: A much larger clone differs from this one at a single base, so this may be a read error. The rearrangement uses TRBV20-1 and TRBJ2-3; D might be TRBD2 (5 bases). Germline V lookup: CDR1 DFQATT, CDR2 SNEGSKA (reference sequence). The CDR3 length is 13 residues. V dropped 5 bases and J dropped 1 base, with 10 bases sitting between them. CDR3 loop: CSALARGTDTQYF. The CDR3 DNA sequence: TGCAGTGCTTTAGCGAGGGGCACAGATACGCAGTATTTT.

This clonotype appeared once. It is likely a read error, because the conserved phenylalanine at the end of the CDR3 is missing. In DNA form, the CDR3 reads TGTGCCAGCAGCTTAGGCCAGCTCCCCACTGAAGCTTTCTAT. This codes for CASSLGQLPTEAFY. The rearrangement uses TRBV7-9 and TRBJ1-1; D gene uncertain. Trimming stripped 1 base from V and 4 bases from J, with 10 bases between. This CDR3 has 14 amino acids. Germline loops: CDR1 SEHNR, CDR2 FQNEAQ (reference sequence).

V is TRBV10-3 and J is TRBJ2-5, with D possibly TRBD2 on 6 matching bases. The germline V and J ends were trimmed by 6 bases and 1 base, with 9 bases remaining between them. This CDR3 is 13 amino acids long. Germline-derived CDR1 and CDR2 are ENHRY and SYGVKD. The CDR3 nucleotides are TGTGCCATCAGGAGGGACTTCCAAGAGACCCAGTACTTC. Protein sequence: CAIRRDFQETQYF.

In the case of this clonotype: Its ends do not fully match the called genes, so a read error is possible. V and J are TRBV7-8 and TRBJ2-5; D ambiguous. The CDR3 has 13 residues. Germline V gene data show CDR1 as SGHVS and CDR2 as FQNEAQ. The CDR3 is CASSLAPQETQCF. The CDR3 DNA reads TGTGCCAGCAGCTTAGCGCCCCAAGAGACCCAGTGCTTC.

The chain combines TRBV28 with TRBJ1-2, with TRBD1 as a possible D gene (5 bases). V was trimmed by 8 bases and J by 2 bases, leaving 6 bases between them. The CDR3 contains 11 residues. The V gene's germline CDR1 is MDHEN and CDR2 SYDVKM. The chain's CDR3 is CASRGNYGYTF. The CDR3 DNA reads TGTGCCAGCCGGGGGAACTATGGCTACACCTTC.

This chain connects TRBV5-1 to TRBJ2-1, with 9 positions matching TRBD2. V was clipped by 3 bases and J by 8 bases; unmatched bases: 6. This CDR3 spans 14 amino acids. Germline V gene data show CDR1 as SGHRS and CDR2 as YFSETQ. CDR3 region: CASSYERGAHEQFF. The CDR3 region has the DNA TGCGCCAGCAGCTACGAGCGGGGGGCCCATGAGCAGTTCTTC.

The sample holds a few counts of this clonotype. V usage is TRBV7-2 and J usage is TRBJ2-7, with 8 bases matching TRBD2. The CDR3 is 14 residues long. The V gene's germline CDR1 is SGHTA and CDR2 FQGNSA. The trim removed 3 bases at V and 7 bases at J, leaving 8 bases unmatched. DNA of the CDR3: TGTGCCAGCAGCTTGAGCGGGGGAAAAGGGGAGCAGTACTTC. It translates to CASSLSGGKGEQYF.

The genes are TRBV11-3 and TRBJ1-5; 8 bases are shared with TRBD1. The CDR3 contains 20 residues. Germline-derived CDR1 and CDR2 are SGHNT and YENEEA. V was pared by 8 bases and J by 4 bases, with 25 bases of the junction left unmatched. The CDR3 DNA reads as TGTGCCAGCCTTTTGAATGCGTCAGGAAGACAGGGGCTTATGAATCAGCCCCAGCATTTT. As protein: CASLLNASGRQGLMNQPQHF.

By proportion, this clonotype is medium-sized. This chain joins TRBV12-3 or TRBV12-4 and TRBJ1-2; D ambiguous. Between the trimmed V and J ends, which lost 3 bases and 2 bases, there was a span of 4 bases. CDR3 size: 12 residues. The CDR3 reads CASSLGNYGYTF. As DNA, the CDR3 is TGTGCCAGCAGTTTGGGCAACTATGGCTACACCTTC.

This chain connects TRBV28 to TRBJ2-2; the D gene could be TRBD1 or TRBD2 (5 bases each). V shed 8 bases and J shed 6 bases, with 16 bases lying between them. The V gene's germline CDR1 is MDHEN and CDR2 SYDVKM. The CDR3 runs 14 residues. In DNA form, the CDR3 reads TGTGCCAGCTATCGAGGTGGGGGATCCGGGGAGCTGTTTTTT. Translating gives CASYRGGGSGELFF.